These T cell receptor beta chains were read from a single sample in a study of T cell responses to AZD1222 COVID-19 vaccine. Some clones are missing from TCRdb's copy, which holds only in-frame ones; the method was immunoSEQ multiplex PCR. The repertoire has 150,000 or so clones, about 92% of them found once; the top ten carry 0.85% to 0.95%. The material sequenced was peripheral blood, taken on day 0 of MenACWY control vaccination. These receptors were obtained from an adult in good health. Each CDR3 is given with its conserved first and last residue. The D gene is left open where the match is weak. Some rows mark clone size as missing; the rest say once, few, many or name a class of expanded clone.

>TRBD1|TRBJ2-7|NA|TRBV13
CASSLGPDRAYEQYF
TGTGCCAGCAGCTTAGGCCCGGACAGGGCCTACGAGCAGTACTTC
>NA|TRBJ1-2|NA|TRBV19
CASSIFSYRVTYTF
TGTGCCAGTAGTATATTCTCCTACAGGGTCACCTACACCTTC
>NA|TRBJ2-7|once|TRBV5-4
CASSLTGSSYEQYF
TGTGCCAGCAGCTTGACAGGTAGCTCCTACGAGCAGTACTTC
>NA|TRBJ1-5|NA|TRBV6-5
CASSPRGYAQPQHF
TGTGCCAGCAGCCCCCGGGGGTACGCTCAGCCCCAGCATTTT
>NA|TRBJ2-7|NA|TRBV19
CASSIGWGSSYEQYF
TGTGCCAGTAGTATAGGATGGGGAAGCTCCTACGAGCAGTACTTC
>NA|TRBJ2-1|NA|TRBV12-3/TRBV12-4
CASSFLQGTEQFF
TGTGCCAGCAGTTTCTTGCAAGGGACTGAGCAGTTCTTC
>NA|TRBJ2-2|NA|TRBV30
CALQLEAGYTGELFF
TGTGCCTTGCAGTTGGAGGCTGGGTACACCGGGGAGCTGTTTTTT
>NA|TRBJ1-5|NA|TRBV6-5
CASRGQTYQPQHF
TGTGCCAGCAGAGGACAGACGTATCAGCCCCAGCATTTT
>NA|TRBJ1-5|NA|TRBV5-5
CASSFRFAEYSNQPQHF
TGTGCCAGCAGCTTCCGTTTTGCAGAGTATAGCAATCAGCCCCAGCATTTT
>NA|TRBJ2-6|NA|TRBV7-6
CASSSPTGSGANVLTF
TGTGCCAGCAGCTCCCCGACAGGCTCTGGGGCCAACGTCCTGACTTTC
>NA|TRBJ1-2|NA|TRBV28
CASHPGGSGYTF
TGTGCCAGCCACCCCGGGGGATCCGGCTACACCTTC
>TRBD1|TRBJ1-4|NA|TRBV28
CASSSGTEGDEKLFF
TGTGCCAGCAGTTCGGGGACAGAGGGGGATGAAAAACTGTTTTTT
>TRBD1|TRBJ1-5|NA|TRBV19
CASSIIGTGSNQPQHF
TGTGCCAGTAGTATAATTGGGACAGGGAGCAATCAGCCCCAGCATTTT
>NA|TRBJ1-6|NA|TRBV7-3
CASSFDSYNSPLHF
TGTGCCAGCAGCTTCGACAGCTATAATTCACCCCTCCACTTT
>TRBD2|TRBJ2-3|NA|TRBV7-9
CASSPLGGSTDTQYF
TGTGCCAGCAGCCCCTTGGGGGGGAGCACAGATACGCAGTATTTT
>NA|TRBJ2-7|NA|TRBV6-2/TRBV6-3
CASSLRAGGYEQYF
TGTGCCAGCAGTTTAAGGGCAGGAGGCTACGAGCAGTACTTC
>TRBD2|TRBJ2-1|NA|TRBV2
CASSDVSGRNYNEQFF
TGTGCCAGCAGCGACGTTAGCGGGAGGAACTACAATGAGCAGTTCTTC
>NA|TRBJ1-2|once|TRBV6-5
CASEGNYGYTF
TGTGCCAGCGAGGGAAACTATGGCTACACCTTC
>NA|TRBJ1-1|NA|TRBV4-3
CASSRQGRGARLTEAFF
TGCGCCAGCAGCCGGCAAGGCAGGGGCGCCCGGCTAACTGAAGCTTTCTTT
>NA|TRBJ1-1|NA|TRBV30
CAWSVRTNTEAFF
TGTGCCTGGAGTGTCAGGACGAACACTGAAGCTTTCTTT
>TRBD1|TRBJ2-1|NA|TRBV9
CASSLDRGPYNEQFF
TGTGCCAGCAGTTTGGACAGGGGGCCCTACAATGAGCAGTTCTTC
>NA|TRBJ1-3|NA|TRBV28
CASGRGHSGNTIYF
TGTGCCAGCGGGAGGGGCCACTCTGGAAACACCATATATTTT
>NA|TRBJ1-5|NA|TRBV5-6
CASSLSGGSNQPQHF
TGTGCCAGCAGCTTGTCAGGAGGGAGCAATCAGCCCCAGCATTTT
>NA|TRBJ2-3|NA|TRBV10-2
CASSERGRTDTQYF
TGCGCCAGCAGTGAGAGGGGACGGACAGATACGCAGTATTTT
>NA|TRBJ1-1|NA|TRBV2
CASSVRGNTEAFF
TGTGCCAGCAGTGTCAGGGGGAACACTGAAGCTTTCTTT
>TRBD1|TRBJ2-1|NA|TRBV7-6
CASSSAGTDNEQFF
TGTGCCAGCAGCTCCGCCGGGACAGACAATGAGCAGTTCTTC
>TRBD1|TRBJ1-3|NA|TRBV19
CASRTGGTGNTIYF
TGTGCCAGTAGAACAGGGGGCACTGGAAACACCATATATTTT
>NA|TRBJ1-2|NA|TRBV5-1
CASRLQGTAWGYTF
TGCGCCAGCAGACTACAGGGCACGGCTTGGGGCTACACCTTC
>NA|TRBJ2-7|few|TRBV5-1
CASSSGSGTTYEQYF
TGCGCCAGCAGCTCCGGTTCAGGGACCACCTACGAGCAGTACTTC
>NA|TRBJ1-5|once|TRBV4-1
CASSHVDRLDQPQHF
TGCGCCAGCAGCCACGTTGACAGACTCGATCAGCCCCAGCATTTT
>TRBD1|TRBJ1-1|NA|TRBV5-6
CASSFRQGVELLAFF
TGTGCCAGCAGCTTTAGGCAGGGGGTTGAGTTACTGGCTTTCTTT
>NA|TRBJ2-6|NA|TRBV28
CASSITSGANVLTF
TGTGCCAGCAGTATAACTTCTGGGGCCAACGTCCTGACTTTC
>TRBD1|TRBJ2-7|NA|TRBV12-5
CASGLGDRSPYEQYF
TGTGCTAGTGGTTTGGGGGACAGGAGCCCCTACGAGCAGTACTTC
>NA|TRBJ1-3|NA|TRBV6-5
CASSYSARLGNTIYF
TGTGCCAGCAGTTACTCGGCCAGGTTGGGTAACACCATATATTTT
>TRBD2|TRBJ2-2|NA|TRBV5-6
CASSFLGLAGMNTGELFF
TGTGCCAGCAGCTTCTTGGGACTAGCGGGGATGAACACCGGGGAGCTGTTTTTT
>NA|TRBJ2-7|NA|TRBV4-1
CASSQDGRSYEQYF
TGCGCCAGCAGCCAAGATGGGCGGTCCTACGAGCAGTACTTC
>NA|TRBJ2-3|NA|TRBV10-3
CAISDSVGAPDTQYF
TGTGCCATCAGTGACTCTGTGGGAGCACCAGATACGCAGTATTTT
>NA|TRBJ2-1|NA|TRBV6-2/TRBV6-3
CASSLSVDEQFF
TGTGCCAGCAGTCTCTCTGTCGATGAGCAGTTCTTC
>TRBD1|TRBJ2-7|NA|TRBV9
CASSAIGTGGEQYF
TGTGCCAGCAGCGCAATCGGGACAGGGGGCGAGCAGTACTTC
>NA|TRBJ2-5|NA|TRBV2
CASHSGWWIQETQYF
TGTGCCAGTCACAGCGGGTGGTGGATACAAGAGACCCAGTACTTC